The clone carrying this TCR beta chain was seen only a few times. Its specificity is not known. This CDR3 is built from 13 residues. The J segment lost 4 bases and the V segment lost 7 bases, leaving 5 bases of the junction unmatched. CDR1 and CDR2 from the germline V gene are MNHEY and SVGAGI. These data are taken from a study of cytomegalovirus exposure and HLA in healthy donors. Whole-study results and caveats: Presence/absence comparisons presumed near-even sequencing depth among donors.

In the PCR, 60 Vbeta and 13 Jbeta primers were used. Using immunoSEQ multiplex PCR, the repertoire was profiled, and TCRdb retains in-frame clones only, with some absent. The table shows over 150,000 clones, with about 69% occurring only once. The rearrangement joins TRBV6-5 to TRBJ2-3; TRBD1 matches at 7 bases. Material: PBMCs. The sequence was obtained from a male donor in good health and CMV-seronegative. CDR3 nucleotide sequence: TGTGCCAGCAACTTGCAGGGGGCAGATACGCAGTATTTT. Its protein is CASNLQGADTQYF.